These 23 T cell receptor beta chains were all obtained from the same sample, sequenced in a study of cytomegalovirus exposure and HLA in healthy donors. Primers: 60 Vbeta forward and 13 Jbeta reverse. Sequenced by immunoSEQ multiplex PCR; TCRdb stores in-frame clones only, minus some. This table holds roughly 170,000 clones, about 80% found once. Material: PBMCs. These receptors came from a man aged 25 to 45 in good health and CMV-seropositive.

The chain combines TRBV9 with TRBJ2-7; no clear D. CDR1 and CDR2 (germline): SGDLS, YYNGEE. The CDR3 has 14 residues. Trimming removed 0 bases at V and 4 bases at J, with 11 bases between. The CDR3 coding sequence is TGTGCCAGCAGCGTAGGCGGTTCGATGTACGAGCAGTACTTC. Translating it yields CASSVGGSMYEQYF. The whole variable domain, filled in from reference TRBV9 and TRBJ2-7, reads DSGVTQTPKHLITATGQRVTLRCSPRSGDLSVYWYQQSLDQGLQFLIQYYNGEERAKGNILERFSAQQFPDLHSELNLSSLELGDSALYFCASSVGGSMYEQYFGPGTRLTVT.

The genes are TRBV5-5 and TRBJ2-7; D possibly corresponds to TRBD2 (6 bases). This CDR3 has 15 amino acids. The germline CDR1 and CDR2 sequences are SGHKS and YYEKEE (reference sequence). Deletions cut 2 bases from V and 0 bases from J, with 12 bases between. Here the CDR3 DNA reads TGTGCCAGCAGCTTAACTAGCCTGAGCTCCTACGAGCAGTACTTC. Protein: CASSLTSLSSYEQYF.

A word on this clone: One end of the junction does not line up with germline, which may come from a read error. Here the CDR3 reads CSSSLAIQVGHF. For the CDR3, the DNA is TGTTCCAGCAGCTTAGCGATACAGGTGGGTCATTTT. The genes are TRBV7-9 and TRBJ1-5; perhaps TRBD1 as D (5 bases). Germline CDR1 reads SEHNR; CDR2 reads FQNEAQ (reference sequence). The CDR3 is made up of 12 amino acids.

The rearrangement joins TRBV5-1 to TRBJ2-3; D is possibly TRBD2 (6 bases). The CDR3 spans 14 residues. The V end was cut by 4 bases, the J end by 4 bases, with 13 bases between. CDR1 SGHRS and CDR2 YFSETQ come from the germline V gene. In DNA, the CDR3 is TGCGCCAGCAGCGAGGGCAGGGAGGCAGATACGCAGTATTTT. Amino acid sequence: CASSEGREADTQYF.

The rearrangement uses TRBV7-9 and TRBJ2-3; D ambiguous. V was pared by 5 bases and J by 7 bases, with 16 bases between. Germline V gene data show CDR1 as SEHNR and CDR2 as FQNEAQ (reference sequence). The length of the CDR3 is 14 residues. CDR3: CASSSNLDTHTQYF. CDR3 sequence (DNA): TGTGCCAGCAGCAGCAACTTAGACACCCATACGCAGTATTTT.

This clone was recorded only once. The chain joins TRBV5-1 to TRBJ2-2; D remains ambiguous. CDR1 and CDR2 from the germline V gene are SGHRS and YFSETQ. The V end lost 6 bases, the J end lost 7 bases, and 13 bases lay between the germline ends. The CDR3 totals 13 residues. The CDR3 reads CASMLVEDGELFF. CDR3 in DNA: TGCGCCAGCATGTTAGTAGAGGACGGGGAGCTGTTTTTT.

The chain combines TRBV27 with TRBJ2-2; D gene uncertain. The CDR3 covers 15 residues. Germline V gene sequence: CDR1 MNHEY, CDR2 SMNVEV (reference sequence). V lost 9 bases to trimming and J lost 6 bases, with 20 bases between them. Written as DNA, the CDR3 is TGTGCCAGTTCTGAGGCCAACAACCCCCCCGGGGAGCTGTTTTTT. The encoded protein is CASSEANNPPGELFF.

The chain is built from TRBV4-1 and TRBJ2-7; 13 bases align to TRBD2. CDR3 length: 19 amino acids. CDR1 is MGHRA and CDR2 is YSYEKL in the germline V gene. V was pared by 0 bases and J by 5 bases, with 13 bases of the junction left unmatched. The CDR3 DNA reads as TGCGCCAGCAGCCAAGATCAGGGAGGACTAGCGGGAGTAAAGGACGAGCAGTACTTC. This translates into CASSQDQGGLAGVKDEQYF.

This chain joins TRBV19 and TRBJ2-5; D ambiguous. The CDR3 spans 12 residues. V was clipped by 1 base and J by 5 bases, with 5 bases between them. Germline V gene lookup returns CDR1 LNHDA and CDR2 SQIVND (reference sequence). The CDR3 DNA is TGTGCCAGTAGTATAGCTGAGGAGACCCAGTACTTC. Translating gives CASSIAEETQYF.

V and J are TRBV6-5 and TRBJ2-7; 10 nucleotides align to TRBD2. The length of the CDR3 is 14 residues. Germline V gives CDR1 MNHEY, CDR2 SVGAGI. Trimming removed 6 bases from V and 4 bases from J; junction bases left unmatched: 6. CDR3 loop: CASRLAGVGYEQYF. As DNA, the CDR3 is TGTGCCAGCAGGCTAGCGGGAGTGGGTTACGAGCAGTACTTC.

V usage is TRBV19 and J usage is TRBJ1-3; 8 bases are shared with TRBD1. After removal of 4 bases from V and 1 base from J, the junction contained 6 bases not matched to a gene. The CDR3 runs to 16 residues. Germline loops: CDR1 LNHDA, CDR2 SQIVND (reference sequence). The CDR3 nucleotides are TGTGCCAGTAGTACCGGACAGGGAGGTTCTGGAAACACCATATATTTT. Amino acids: CASSTGQGGSGNTIYF. The full variable domain, completed using reference TRBV19 and TRBJ1-3, is DGGITQSPKYLFRKEGQNVTLSCEQNLNHDAMYWYRQDPGQGLRLIYYSQIVNDFQKGDIAEGYSVSREKKESFPLTVTSAQKNPTAFYLCASSTGQGGSGNTIYFGEGSWLTVV.

This chain links TRBV6-5 with TRBJ1-2; possibly TRBD1 for D (5 bases). This CDR3 region has 13 residues. The germline V gene encodes CDR1 MNHEY and CDR2 SVGAGI. Deletions cut 3 bases from V and 4 bases from J, with 9 bases between. For the CDR3, the DNA is TGTGCCAGCAGTTATCGGCAGGGCTATGGCTACACCTTC. It specifies CASSYRQGYGYTF.

This CDR3 reads CASSPEGLAGANEQFF. CDR3 nucleotide sequence: TGCGCCAGCAGCCCAGAGGGACTAGCGGGAGCCAATGAGCAGTTCTTC. The rearrangement uses TRBV5-1 and TRBJ2-1; TRBD2 matches 14 bases. This CDR3 has 16 amino acids. CDR1 SGHRS and CDR2 YFSETQ come from the germline V gene. The V gene end was trimmed by 4 bases and the J gene end by 6 bases; junction bases not matched to a gene: 6.

The chain is built from TRBV6-5 and TRBJ2-5; tentatively, D is TRBD1 (6 bases). The J call may be in error: the DNA end matches TRBJ2-7 better. The CDR3 is 14 amino acids. Germline V gene sequence: CDR1 MNHEY, CDR2 SVGAGI. DNA of the CDR3: TGTGCCAGCAGTTACTCGTTGAGGGGGTCCGAGCAGTACTTC. Translation gives CASSYSLRGSEQYF.

This sequence joins TRBV27 and TRBJ2-7, with 7 bases matching TRBD2. The germline gives CDR1 MNHEY, CDR2 SMNVEV (reference sequence). There are 14 residues in the CDR3. Trimming cost V 0 bases and J 4 bases; bases outside gene matches: 3. DNA of the CDR3: TGTGCCAGCAGTTTATCAGGGGACTATTACGAGCAGTACTTC. Its translation is CASSLSGDYYEQYF.

The J gene is TRBJ1-1, the V gene TRBV11-1; D not resolved. The CDR3 contains 14 residues. Trimming removed 2 bases from V and 6 bases from J, with 13 bases in between. Germline CDR1 is SGHAT and CDR2 is FQDESV (reference sequence). The CDR3 DNA sequence: TGTGCCAGCAGCTTACTCCGGGGTAGAGCTGAAGCTTTCTTT. Translation: CASSLLRGRAEAFF.

The rearrangement joins TRBV12-5 to TRBJ2-1, with 8 bases matching TRBD1. With V trimmed by 3 bases and J by 3 bases, 7 bases remained unmatched. The CDR3 covers 16 residues. Germline assignment: CDR1 LGHNT and CDR2 FRNRAP. CDR3 nucleotide sequence: TGTGCTAGTGGTTTACCGGCAGGGGGCCGCTACAATGAGCAGTTCTTC. Protein product: CASGLPAGGRYNEQFF.

This chain joins TRBV19 and TRBJ1-2, with D possibly being TRBD1 (5 bases). Germline CDR1 LNHDA, CDR2 SQIVND (reference sequence). This CDR3 comprises 17 residues. V was cut by 4 bases and J by 5 bases, with 23 bases left in between. This CDR3 reads CASSTASRQYQRYGYTF. CDR3 coding DNA: TGTGCCAGTAGTACCGCAAGCAGACAGTACCAGAGGTATGGCTACACCTTC.

CDR3 region: CASSPGLEQYF. The CDR3 DNA follows: TGTGCCAGCAGCCCCGGACTCGAGCAGTACTTC. The rearrangement uses TRBV9 and TRBJ2-7; D is possibly TRBD2 (5 bases). Trimming cost V 4 bases and J 6 bases, with 8 bases left between them. The CDR3 runs 11 residues. Germline CDR1 is SGDLS and CDR2 is YYNGEE. The entire variable domain, with the rest obtained from reference TRBV9 and TRBJ2-7, is as follows: DSGVTQTPKHLITATGQRVTLRCSPRSGDLSVYWYQQSLDQGLQFLIQYYNGEERAKGNILERFSAQQFPDLHSELNLSSLELGDSALYFCASSPGLEQYFGPGTRLTVT.

The chain carries TRBV4-2 and TRBJ1-5; weak D call: TRBD1 (6 bases). Trimming left V 1 base short and J 3 bases short, with 13 bases between. The CDR3 loop spans 16 amino acids. In germline, CDR1 is LGHNA, CDR2 YNFKEQ. The CDR3 sequence: CASSQGQWTDNQPQHF. As DNA, the CDR3 is TGTGCCAGCAGCCAAGGTCAATGGACAGACAATCAGCCCCAGCATTTT.

The genes are TRBV5-4 and TRBJ2-3; a possible D gene is TRBD1 (6 bases). CDR1 and CDR2 (germline): SGHNT, YYREEE (reference sequence). CDR3 length: 15 residues. Trimming stripped 0 bases from V and 1 base from J, with 9 bases between. CDR3 residues: CASSLAGEGTDTQYF. The CDR3 nucleotides read TGTGCCAGCAGCTTGGCAGGGGAAGGCACAGATACGCAGTATTTT.

This sequence joins TRBV19 and TRBJ2-1; tentatively, D is TRBD2 (6 bases). V was pared by 1 base and J by 7 bases, with 17 bases between. This CDR3 region has 16 residues. Germline CDR1 LNHDA, CDR2 SQIVND (reference sequence). This CDR3 is CASSIAPKLAVNEQFF. In nucleotides, the CDR3 is TGTGCCAGTAGTATAGCCCCAAAACTAGCTGTTAATGAGCAGTTCTTC.

This clone occurred once. The chain is built from TRBV19 and TRBJ2-1; 8 bases match TRBD1. The CDR3 loop spans 15 amino acids. Germline V gene data show CDR1 as LNHDA and CDR2 as SQIVND (reference sequence). The J segment lost 4 bases and the V segment lost 3 bases, leaving 5 bases of the junction unmatched. This CDR3 is CASSMTGEPYNEQFF. DNA of the CDR3: TGTGCCAGTAGTATGACAGGGGAACCGTACAATGAGCAGTTCTTC. Supplemented by reference TRBV19 and TRBJ2-1, the full variable domain reads DGGITQSPKYLFRKEGQNVTLSCEQNLNHDAMYWYRQDPGQGLRLIYYSQIVNDFQKGDIAEGYSVSREKKESFPLTVTSAQKNPTAFYLCASSMTGEPYNEQFFGPGTRLTVL.